This T cell receptor beta chain appears in the sequencing data of a study of shared clonotypes between healthy human individuals. The study, taken as a whole, reports: Naive subsets generally had larger estimated richness than memory subsets.

Notes on this clone: Its target is unknown. At one end the junction does not follow the germline gene, possibly because of a read error.

Profiled with immunoSEQ multiplex PCR; TCRdb holds only in-frame clones, not every one. The table shows around 1 million clones, with 60% to 85% occurring only once. Germline V gives CDR1 SSHAT, CDR2 FNYEAQ (reference sequence). CDR3 size: 15 residues. The chain uses TRBV7-7 and TRBJ2-1; 7 bases line up with TRBD2. The source of this sequence is a man between 18 and 29 years old in good health. The sample consisted of memory CD4+ T cells sorted from blood. This sample's subset: CD45RA-negative fraction. CDR3 in amino acids: CASSFSGASYNEQFF. The CDR3, as DNA: TGTGCTAGCAGCTTCAGCGGGGCTTCCTACAATGAGCAGTTCTTC. The complete variable domain, with remaining parts taken from reference TRBV7-7 and TRBJ2-1, reads GAGVSQSPRYKVTKRGQDVTLRCDPISSHATLYWYQQALGQGPEFLTYFNYEAQPDKSGLPSDRFSAERPEGSISTLTIQRTEQRDSAMYRCASSFSGASYNEQFFGPGTRLTVL.